Listed below are T cell receptor beta chains from one sample, sequenced in a study of shared clonotypes between healthy human individuals. The repertoire was sequenced with immunoSEQ multiplex PCR; TCRdb's copy has only in-frame clones and lacks some. The top ten clones hold under 0.45% of a sample with approximately 2.1 million clones, 90% to 95% of them seen once. The sample comprised naive CD4+ T cells from PBMCs. Receptors originate from a man in his late teens or twenties in good health. Some clones in this sample may be carry-over from other donors' samples. The CDR3 runs from the conserved cysteine through the conserved F or W. D genes are given only for firm matches. Size is omitted from some rows. Given values are once, few, many or a class for expanded clones.

TGTGCTAGTGGTTTGGTAATCGCCGGACGGGGGAACACTGAAGCTTTCTTT,CASGLVIAGRGNTEAFF,NA,TRBV12-5,NA,TRBJ1-1,17
TGTGCCAGTGGACCGCCACCCCCAGATACGCAGTATTTT,CASGPPPPDTQYF,NA,TRBV7-3,NA,TRBJ2-3,13
TGTGCCAGCAGCTTAGGCGAGGGGGCTTGGGAGCCCCAGCATTTT,CASSLGEGAWEPQHF,TRBD1,TRBV7-3,NA,TRBJ1-5,15
TGCAGCGCCGGCAGAGTTAATGAAAAACTGTTTTTT,CSAGRVNEKLFF,NA,TRBV29-1,NA,TRBJ1-4,12
TGTGCCAGCAGTGAAAGGGCAGCCAACACCGGGGAGCTGTTTTTT,CASSERAANTGELFF,NA,TRBV2,NA,TRBJ2-2,15
TGTGCCAGCAGTTTTGTGGGGGTCGGCGGGTCATTGGGGACCCAGTACTTC,CASSFVGVGGSLGTQYF,NA,TRBV28,NA,TRBJ2-5,17
TGTGCCAGCAGCTATAAGGGACTAGCGGGAGCAGATACGCAGTATTTT,CASSYKGLAGADTQYF,TRBD2,TRBV7-2,NA,TRBJ2-3,16
TGTGCCAGCTCACCTTCCGAGGGGAGGGATACGCAGTATTTT,CASSPSEGRDTQYF,NA,TRBV18,NA,TRBJ2-3,14
TGCGCCAGCAGCCGGGCCAGGGCTACCTACGAGCAGTACTTC,CASSRARATYEQYF,NA,TRBV4-1,NA,TRBJ2-7,14
TGTGCCAGCAGCTTCTTCCTAGCCAAAAACATTCAGTACTTC,CASSFFLAKNIQYF,NA,TRBV5-6,NA,TRBJ2-4,14
TGTGCCAGCAGCTTTTCGGTAGGTTCGAGGGCATCCCAGCCCCAGCATTTT,CASSFSVGSRASQPQHF,NA,TRBV5-5,NA,TRBJ1-5,17
TGTGCCAGCAGTTTCACTAGCGGGAGAGGCACCTACAATGAGCAGTTCTTC,CASSFTSGRGTYNEQFF,TRBD2,TRBV27,NA,TRBJ2-1,17
TGTGCCAGCAGCCCATTTGGGAGACAGGTCGCTGAAGCTTTCTTT,CASSPFGRQVAEAFF,NA,TRBV9,NA,TRBJ1-1,15
TGTGCCAGCAGTGAACCTTACGAGCAGTACTTC,CASSEPYEQYF,NA,TRBV28,NA,TRBJ2-7,11
TGTGCCAGCAGTCCCGGGACTACTTCCTACGAGCAGTACTTC,CASSPGTTSYEQYF,TRBD2,TRBV27,NA,TRBJ2-7,14
TGTGCCAGCAGTGTCACCATTGGACAGGGCTCCTACGAGCAGTACTTC,CASSVTIGQGSYEQYF,TRBD1,TRBV6-1,once,TRBJ2-7,16
TGTGCCAGCAGGGTGGGGGGTTCTAGCACAGATACGCAGTATTTT,CASRVGGSSTDTQYF,NA,TRBV2,NA,TRBJ2-3,15
TGTGCCAGCAGTTTGGTTACTAGCGGTCCCTACGAGCAGTACTTC,CASSLVTSGPYEQYF,TRBD2,TRBV28,NA,TRBJ2-7,15
TGTGCCAGCACCCAGCGTAGGGAGATGAACACTGAAGCTTTCTTT,CASTQRREMNTEAFF,NA,TRBV6-1,NA,TRBJ1-1,15
TGTGCCAGCAGACGCCGGGACGGAGACAACATTCAGTACTTC,CASRRRDGDNIQYF,NA,TRBV2,NA,TRBJ2-4,14
TGCGCCAGCAGCTCCATCCCCCCTAACAGGGATGCGACTGAAGCTTTCTTT,CASSSIPPNRDATEAFF,NA,TRBV5-1,NA,TRBJ1-1,17
TGTGCCAGTAGTACTACCCCGGGGGTCAATCAGCCCCAGCATTTT,CASSTTPGVNQPQHF,NA,TRBV19,NA,TRBJ1-5,15
TGTGCCAGCAACAGGGAGGGCACCGGGGAGCTGTTTTTT,CASNREGTGELFF,NA,TRBV11-1,NA,TRBJ2-2,13
TGTGCCAGCAGCCCAACAGGGGGAGGGCGGACCGGGGAGCTGTTTTTT,CASSPTGGGRTGELFF,NA,TRBV9,NA,TRBJ2-2,16
TGCAGCGTCCCCCAAATAAGGAGAAGGCGAAAGTACTATGGCTACACCTTC,CSVPQIRRRRKYYGYTF,NA,TRBV29-1,NA,TRBJ1-2,17
TGCGCCAGCAGCCAAGGTCCCGGGGCCAACTACGAGCAGTACTTC,CASSQGPGANYEQYF,NA,TRBV4-1,NA,TRBJ2-7,15
TGTGCCAGCACCATAGCGGGAGGGCCGAACACCGGGGAGCTGTTTTTT,CASTIAGGPNTGELFF,TRBD2,TRBV7-3,NA,TRBJ2-2,16
TGTGCCAGCAGTCTGAAGGGAGAAGCTTTCTTT,CASSLKGEAFF,NA,TRBV6-6,once,TRBJ1-1,11
TGTGCCAGCAGCACCCGTAATAGCGGGACAAAGCTAGCCAAAAACATTCAGTACTTC,CASSTRNSGTKLAKNIQYF,TRBD2,TRBV28,NA,TRBJ2-4,19
TGTGCCAGCAGCTCCGCCACTAGCGGGAGCTACGAGCAGTACTTC,CASSSATSGSYEQYF,TRBD2,TRBV5-5,once,TRBJ2-7,15
TGCAGCGTTGTTCGCCACAAGGGCGCTTTCTTT,CSVVRHKGAFF,NA,TRBV29-1,NA,TRBJ1-1,11
TGTGCCAGCAGCCTGGGGACTAACTATGGCTACACCTTC,CASSLGTNYGYTF,NA,TRBV6-4,NA,TRBJ1-2,13
TGTGCCAGCTCACCGGGGCCCAGGGTGTACTTC,CASSPGPRVYF,NA,TRBV18,NA,TRBJ2-7,11
TGTGCCAGCAGCCAACACGGGGGTCGGGCTTTCTTT,CASSQHGGRAFF,NA,TRBV28,NA,TRBJ1-1,12
TGCGCCAGCAGCTCCCGACTAGGAGCCGGGGAGCTGTTTTTT,CASSSRLGAGELFF,NA,TRBV5-1,NA,TRBJ2-2,14
TGTGCCAGCAGCCCGGTTCGGAACAATGAGCAGTTCTTC,CASSPVRNNEQFF,NA,TRBV28,NA,TRBJ2-1,13
TGTGCCAGCAGCTCTAACAGGGGGAAGGAGACCCAGTACTTC,CASSSNRGKETQYF,TRBD1,TRBV7-2,NA,TRBJ2-5,14